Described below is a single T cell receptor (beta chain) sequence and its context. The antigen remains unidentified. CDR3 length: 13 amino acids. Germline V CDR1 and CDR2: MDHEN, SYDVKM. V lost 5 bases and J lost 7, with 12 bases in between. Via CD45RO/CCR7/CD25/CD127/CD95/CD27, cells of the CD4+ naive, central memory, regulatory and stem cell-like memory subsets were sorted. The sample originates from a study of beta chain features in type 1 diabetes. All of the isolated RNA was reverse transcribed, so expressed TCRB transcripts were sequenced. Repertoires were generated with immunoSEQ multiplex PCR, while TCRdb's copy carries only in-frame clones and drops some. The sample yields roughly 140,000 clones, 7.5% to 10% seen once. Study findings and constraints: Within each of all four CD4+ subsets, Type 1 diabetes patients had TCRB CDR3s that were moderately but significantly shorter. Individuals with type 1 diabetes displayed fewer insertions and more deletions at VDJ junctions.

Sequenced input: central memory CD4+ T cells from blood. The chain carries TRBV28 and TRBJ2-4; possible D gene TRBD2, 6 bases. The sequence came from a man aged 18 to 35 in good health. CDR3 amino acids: CASSRPGDNIQYF. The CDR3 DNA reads TGTGCCAGCAGTCGTCCGGGGGACAACATTCAGTACTTC.